The TCR beta chain described here comes from a study of CD8 T cells in ankylosing spondylitis. Whole-study results and caveats: Several of the motif variants were reported before in synovial fluid and blood from reactive arthritis.

Quantitative barcoded 5'-RACE was used to prepare TCR beta libraries. TCRdb re-derived calls from the 5' RACE reads in MiXCR, one entry per CDR3 protein. Here the sample spans more than 150,000 distinct CDR3 sequences, roughly 18% being singletons. Unmatched junction bases numbered 3, after V lost 2 bases and J lost 8 bases. The CDR3 is 14 amino acids. Looked up from germline, CDR1 is SGHVS and CDR2 is FNYEAQ. About this clonotype: Its antigen is not known.

This TCR derives from a male donor under 30 with ankylosing spondylitis or in good health (not recorded which). The chain is built from TRBV7-6 and TRBJ2-1, with TRBD1 matching over 10 bases. The material sequenced was blood, either unsorted or a sorted T cell fraction (not recorded which). CDR3 bases: TGTGCCAGCAGCTTATCCGGACAGGGGGATGAGCAGTTCTTC. It yields the protein CASSLSGQGDEQFF.